The rows below give T cell receptor beta chains drawn from one sample of a study of cytomegalovirus exposure and HLA in healthy donors. Data came from immunoSEQ multiplex PCR; TCRdb stores just in-frame clones and leaves some out. This repertoire shows 150,000 to 200,000 clones, around four fifths found once; its top ten account for 0.95% to 1.5%. Sequencing input: PBMCs. These receptors were obtained from a boy aged 2-15 years in good health and CMV-seronegative. CDR3s include the opening cysteine and the closing phenylalanine or tryptophan. The D gene is left open where the match is weak. Part of the rows lack a size; the others show once, few, many or a class for expanded clones.

cdr3_aa | cdr3_nt | d_call | clone_size | j_call | v_call
CSVGGQGATDTQYF | TGCAGCGTTGGCGGACAGGGGGCTACAGATACGCAGTATTTT | TRBD1 | - | TRBJ2-3 | TRBV29-1
CASRGQGGTDTQYF | TGCGCCAGCAGAGGACAGGGAGGTACAGATACGCAGTATTTT | TRBD1 | few | TRBJ2-3 | TRBV10-2
CSVYGGTGYTEAFF | TGCAGCGTTTACGGCGGTACGGGTTACACTGAAGCTTTCTTT | - | - | TRBJ1-1 | TRBV29-1
CASSFQWGGTEAFF | TGTGCCAGCAGCTTCCAGTGGGGGGGCACTGAAGCTTTCTTT | - | few | TRBJ1-1 | TRBV13
CASKTDRAGANVLTF | TGTGCCAGCAAGACGGACAGGGCTGGGGCCAACGTCCTGACTTTC | TRBD1 | - | TRBJ2-6 | TRBV27
CASSVQANSPLHF | TGTGCCAGCAGCGTCCAAGCAAATTCACCCCTCCACTTT | - | - | TRBJ1-6 | TRBV9
CASSPRAAGEYNEQFF | TGCGCCAGCAGCCCTAGAGCAGCGGGGGAGTACAATGAGCAGTTCTTC | TRBD2 | - | TRBJ2-1 | TRBV4-3
CASSGRDRDNSPLHF | TGTGCCAGCAGCGGCCGGGACAGGGACAATTCACCCCTCCACTTT | TRBD1 | - | TRBJ1-6 | TRBV9
CASSLAPGAEAFF | TGTGCCAGCAGCTTGGCACCAGGTGCGGAAGCTTTCTTT | - | - | TRBJ1-1 | TRBV5-5
CASSVGLDYNEQFF | TGTGCCAGCAGTGTGGGACTGGACTACAATGAGCAGTTCTTC | - | - | TRBJ2-1 | TRBV2
CASSIRTGLGPQHF | TGTGCCAGTAGTATAAGGACGGGATTGGGGCCCCAGCATTTT | - | - | TRBJ1-5 | TRBV19
CSVEKARGYNEQFF | TGCAGCGTTGAAAAGGCTAGGGGATACAATGAGCAGTTCTTC | - | - | TRBJ2-1 | TRBV29-1
CASRSGPYGYTF | TGTGCCAGTAGGTCAGGGCCTTATGGCTACACCTTC | - | - | TRBJ1-2 | TRBV6-5
CASSPTVLAGGSRNEQFF | TGTGCCAGCAGCCCTACGGTACTAGCGGGGGGCAGTAGGAATGAGCAGTTCTTC | TRBD2 | once | TRBJ2-1 | TRBV11-2
CASGLRTDRAYNEQFF | TGTGCCAGCGGACTTCGTACGGACAGGGCCTACAATGAGCAGTTCTTC | TRBD1 | - | TRBJ2-1 | TRBV27
CASSWDAREMSTEAFF | TGTGCCAGCAGTTGGGACGCGCGGGAGATGAGCACTGAAGCTTTCTTT | - | - | TRBJ1-1 | TRBV6-5
CASSSVAGEGITDTQYF | TGTGCCAGCAGCTCCGTAGCGGGAGAAGGTATTACAGATACGCAGTATTTT | TRBD2 | - | TRBJ2-3 | TRBV13
CAWRPLGQGYEQYF | TGTGCCTGGAGGCCCCTGGGACAGGGATACGAGCAGTACTTC | TRBD1 | - | TRBJ2-7 | TRBV30
CAISRTSGSRNEQFF | TGTGCCATCAGCCGGACTAGCGGGAGTCGGAATGAGCAGTTCTTC | TRBD2 | - | TRBJ2-1 | TRBV10-3
CAWSFGGLGYTF | TGTGCCTGGAGCTTCGGGGGGCTTGGCTACACCTTC | - | - | TRBJ1-2 | TRBV30
CASSMAGDEKLFF | TGTGCCAGCAGCATGGCGGGGGATGAAAAACTGTTTTTT | - | few | TRBJ1-4 | TRBV5-6
CASSVTGGTYEQYF | TGTGCCAGCAGTGTAACGGGCGGGACCTACGAGCAGTACTTC | - | - | TRBJ2-7 | TRBV6-1